This T cell receptor (beta chain) was observed in a study of T cells in Graves' hyperthyroidism and ophthalmopathy. Study-wide background: Initial diagnosis, before any treatment, was when peripheral blood was collected.

V shed 7 bases and J 3 bases; nucleotides not matched to a gene: 3. Germline CDR1 is SGHTA and CDR2 is FQGNSA. This CDR3 has 14 amino acids. Disease duration under 2 months; hyperthyroidism patients were aged 18 to 65. Uncontrolled infection, other autoimmune disease, pregnancy and lactation each barred patients from inclusion. Amplified TCR beta CDR3 regions derived from RNA transcripts. First-round RT-PCR targeting the TCR CDR3 was performed with the HTBI primer set. In TCRdb, the multiplex PCR reads were re-called with MiXCR into one record per CDR3 protein. The sample contains some 620,000 distinct CDR3 sequences, 15% to 20% of which appear only once. As to this clonotype: Its antigen is not identified.

Study findings and constraints: In the blood, most expanded thyroid clonotypes above 0.001 appeared as well.

The J gene is TRBJ2-1, the V gene TRBV7-2, with 10 bases fitting TRBD2. The origin of this receptor is a woman aged 25 to 45 with Graves' hyperthyroidism. The sample taken for sequencing was blood. CDR3 nucleotides: TGTGCCAGCAACGGACTAGCGGACTACAATGAGCAGTTCTTC. It yields the protein CASNGLADYNEQFF.